This TCR beta chain comes out of a study of OX40 agonist ivuxolimab in advanced cancers. CDR1 and CDR2 from the germline V gene are LGHNA and YNFKEQ. Trimming at V came to 5 bases and at J to 0 bases, leaving 7 bases not matched to a gene. CDR3 length: 15 residues. The method was immunoSEQ multiplex PCR; TCRdb's version includes in-frame clones alone and lacks a portion of them. The table records 65,000 to 95,000 clones, around 80% of them present only once. The material was CD4+ or CD8+ T cells sorted from blood, obtained in a trial of the OX40 agonist ivuxolimab. The sequence derives from an adult with an advanced solid tumor such as melanoma, head and neck, liver or kidney cancer. The chain links TRBV4-2 to TRBJ2-7; 7 bases line up with TRBD2. CDR3 protein: CASSSGRVSSYEQYF. The CDR3 nucleotides read TGTGCCAGCAGCTCTGGGAGGGTGAGCTCCTACGAGCAGTACTTC.